What follows are 23 T cell receptor beta chains derived from one specimen sequenced in a study of blood T cell repertoires in COVID-19. Here immunoSEQ multiplex PCR was the method, and the copy in TCRdb shows in-frame clones only, minus some. This sample carries around 100,000 clones, roughly nine tenths of them seen once, and the ten largest clones take 5% to 8%. Specimen: peripheral blood. The receptors derive from a human donor in a cohort sampled during active COVID-19.

The chain's CDR3 is CASSQDRVEGNYGYTF. CDR3 sequence (DNA): TGTGCCAGCAGCCAAGATAGGGTAGAGGGAAACTATGGCTACACCTTC. The chain links TRBV4-2 to TRBJ1-2; D is ambiguous. CDR1 is LGHNA and CDR2 is YNFKEQ in the germline V gene. V gave up 0 bases and J gave up 2 bases, with 13 bases separating them. The CDR3 contains 16 residues.

This rearrangement joins TRBV9 to TRBJ2-5, with D tentatively TRBD1 (7 bases). Germline lookup yields CDR1 SGDLS and CDR2 YYNGEE. Trimming stripped 3 bases from V and 4 bases from J, with 19 bases between. The CDR3 totals 16 residues. CDR3 region: CASSGTGGGSGETQYF. CDR3 coding DNA: TGTGCCAGCAGCGGGACAGGAGGGGGTTCGGGAGAGACCCAGTACTTC.

This clone was seen once. The V gene is TRBV5-1, the J gene TRBJ1-2; D is undetermined. The CDR3 runs 13 residues. In germline, CDR1 is SGHRS, CDR2 YFSETQ. Trimming removed 4 bases at V and 5 bases at J, with 12 bases between. This CDR3 is CASSDDTQYGYTF. CDR3 bases: TGCGCCAGCAGCGATGACACCCAGTATGGCTACACCTTC.

To note about this clone: The identical CDR3 is also encoded by other nucleotide sequences in the sample. The V call is TRBV10-3, the J call TRBJ1-1; D unresolved. The CDR3 length is 13 residues. The germline V gene has CDR1 ENHRY and CDR2 SYGVKD. The V end was cut by 2 bases, the J end by 1 base, with 5 bases between. The chain's CDR3 is CAISEGGNTEAFF. The CDR3 nucleotides read TGTGCCATCAGTGAGGGAGGGAACACTGAAGCTTTCTTT.

CDR3 in DNA: TGTGCCACCCTACGGGACAGGGACCACAATGAGCAGTTCTTC. Translated, it gives CATLRDRDHNEQFF. The V and J genes are TRBV18 and TRBJ2-1; 9 positions agree with TRBD1. This CDR3 is built from 14 residues. Germline lookup yields CDR1 KGHSH and CDR2 LQKENI. With 10 bases clipped from V and 5 bases from J, the junction kept 9 bases outside the gene matches.

CDR3 sequence (DNA): TGTGCCAGCAGTGAGGTGGAGGGGGCGGGCAATCAGCCCCAGCATTTT. As protein: CASSEVEGAGNQPQHF. The rearrangement links TRBV6-1 to TRBJ1-5; 7 bases line up with TRBD1. Germline CDR1 is MNHNS and CDR2 is SASEGT. CDR3 size: 16 residues. Trimming removed 3 bases from V and 2 bases from J; junction bases left unmatched: 7.

V gene TRBV30 combines with J gene TRBJ2-3; 7 bases map to TRBD2. This CDR3 has 15 residues. V trimming: 5 bases; J trimming: 7 bases; junction bases outside the gene matches: 15. Germline V gene sequence: CDR1 GTSNPN, CDR2 SVGIG (reference sequence). The CDR3 here is CAWPRGGSGWYTQYF. CDR3 bases: TGTGCCTGGCCCCGCGGGGGTAGCGGGTGGTATACGCAGTATTTT. Together with reference TRBV30 and TRBJ2-3, the CDR3 gives the full variable domain: SQTIHQWPATLVQPVGSPLSLECTVEGTSNPNLYWYRQAAGRGLQLLFYSVGIGQISSEVPQNLSASRPQDRQFILSSKKLLLSDSGFYLCAWPRGGSGWYTQYFGPGTRLTVL.

The chain has TRBV27 and TRBJ2-7, with D possibly TRBD1 on 5 matching bases. The germline V and J ends were trimmed by 3 bases and 5 bases, with 11 bases remaining between them. The germline gives CDR1 MNHEY, CDR2 SMNVEV (reference sequence). This CDR3 contains 13 residues. CDR3 residues: CASSFAWGHEQYF. DNA for the CDR3: TGTGCCAGCAGTTTTGCATGGGGCCACGAGCAGTACTTC.

This rearrangement joins TRBV4-1 to TRBJ2-5, with TRBD1 as a possible D gene (6 bases). This CDR3 is built from 14 residues. Germline assignment: CDR1 MGHRA and CDR2 YSYEKL. The V end was cut by 4 bases, the J end by 5 bases, with 14 bases between. The CDR3 bases are TGCGCCAGCAGCCTTGGGACAACTGGTGAGACCCAGTACTTC. It yields the protein CASSLGTTGETQYF.

This chain uses TRBV6-5 with TRBJ2-1, with D maybe TRBD1 (5 bases). This CDR3 has 15 residues. V lost 7 bases, J lost 3 bases, and 16 bases lay in between. CDR1 is MNHEY, CDR2 SVGAGI, per germline. In nucleotides, the CDR3 is TGTGCCAGCAAGGGGTTTTCTGCGAGCTACAATGAGCAGTTCTTC. Its translation is CASKGFSASYNEQFF.

V and J are TRBV19 and TRBJ1-2; 7 bases fit TRBD1. Trimming took 6 bases from V and 8 from J; bases not matched to a gene: 9. Germline V gene lookup returns CDR1 LNHDA and CDR2 SQIVND (reference sequence). This CDR3 region has 13 residues. CDR3 in DNA: TGTGCCAGTAGGAGACAGGGCGGGGAAGGCTACACCTTC. Protein product: CASRRQGGEGYTF.

The chain employs TRBV11-3 and TRBJ2-3; a possible D gene is TRBD2 (5 bases). The V gene lost 5 bases and the J gene lost 4 bases, with 10 bases spanning the gap. Germline V lookup: CDR1 SGHNT, CDR2 YENEEA. This CDR3 is built from 13 residues. CDR3 residues: CASSLPGADTQYF. The CDR3 DNA reads TGTGCCAGCAGCCTGCCCGGGGCAGATACGCAGTATTTT.

The genes are TRBV6-1 and TRBJ1-4, with 8 bases matching TRBD1. The length of the CDR3 is 16 residues. CDR1 and CDR2 from the germline V gene are MNHNS and SASEGT. V was clipped by 4 bases and J by 6 bases; unmatched bases: 10. The CDR3 sequence: CASSVPPGGGYEKLFF. CDR3 coding DNA: TGTGCCAGCAGTGTTCCACCAGGGGGCGGATATGAAAAACTGTTTTTT.

This clone was recorded only once. V and J are TRBV5-1 and TRBJ2-7, with D tentatively TRBD1 (6 bases). The CDR3 extends over 16 amino acids. Trimming shortened V by 4 bases and J by 0 bases, and 17 bases separated the two germline ends. In germline, CDR1 is SGHRS, CDR2 YFSETQ. The CDR3 region has the DNA TGCGCCAGCAGCGTAGTGACAGGTGGTATCTCCTACGAGCAGTACTTC. It specifies CASSVVTGGISYEQYF.

The chain carries TRBV5-1 and TRBJ1-4, with 8 bases that match TRBD1. CDR3 length: 15 residues. The germline V gene encodes CDR1 SGHRS and CDR2 YFSETQ. J lost 7 bases, V lost 4 bases, and 9 bases had no gene match. In nucleotides, the CDR3 is TGCGCCAGCAGCCCCATCGGACAGGGCGGTGAAAAACTGTTTTTT. Translated, it gives CASSPIGQGGEKLFF.

The rearrangement joins TRBV3-1 (or the pseudogene TRBV3-2) to TRBJ2-6; D call uncertain. The V and J ends lost 1 base and 8 bases respectively, with 6 bases between them. Germline V lookup: CDR1 LGHDT, CDR2 YNNKEL (reference sequence). The CDR3 loop spans 13 amino acids. The CDR3 sequence: CASSQGQSNVLTF. For the CDR3, the DNA is TGTGCCAGCAGCCAAGGGCAGTCCAACGTCCTGACTTTC.

This chain joins TRBV6-1 and TRBJ2-3; TRBD1 might be the D (5 bases). The V gene's germline CDR1 is MNHNS and CDR2 SASEGT. The CDR3 runs to 16 residues. The ends were cut back, 0 bases at V and 3 bases at J, with 13 bases in the middle. Here the CDR3 DNA reads TGTGCCAGCAGTGAAGCTACAGGTCCAGTAACAGATACGCAGTATTTT. Its protein is CASSEATGPVTDTQYF.

The genes are TRBV7-2 and TRBJ2-1; 9 bases fit TRBD2. Germline V CDR1 and CDR2: SGHTA, FQGNSA. This CDR3 spans 20 amino acids. J was trimmed by 1 base and V by 0 bases; bases with no gene match: 13. The CDR3 protein is CASSLAPSGTYDGSYNEQFF. The CDR3 region has the DNA TGTGCCAGCAGCTTAGCGCCTAGCGGGACGTATGACGGTTCCTACAATGAGCAGTTCTTC.

The CDR3 region is CASSLTPTGNEQYF. CDR3 DNA: TGTGCCAGCAGCTTAACCCCGACAGGGAACGAGCAGTACTTC. The chain employs TRBV11-2 and TRBJ2-7, with 7 bases lining up with TRBD1. The CDR3 loop spans 14 amino acids. V trimming: 2 bases; J trimming: 5 bases; junction bases outside the gene matches: 6. Per the germline V gene, CDR1 is SGHAT and CDR2 is FQNNGV.

The V gene is TRBV25-1, the J gene TRBJ2-4, with D uncertain. The germline V gene has CDR1 MGHDK and CDR2 SYGVNS. CDR3 length: 15 amino acids. Trimming stripped 4 bases from V and 8 bases from J, with 18 bases between. CDR3 residues: CASSARVGWWDIQYF. The CDR3 DNA follows: TGTGCCAGCAGTGCCCGGGTTGGGTGGTGGGACATTCAGTACTTC.

The J gene is TRBJ2-1, the V gene TRBV6-6; 7 bases line up with TRBD2. The CDR3 runs 18 residues. Unmatched junction bases numbered 15, after V lost 5 bases and J lost 2 bases. Germline V gene lookup returns CDR1 MNHNY and CDR2 SVGAGI (reference sequence). The CDR3 region is CASSRTPATSSPYNEQFF. CDR3 in DNA: TGTGCCAGCAGTCGAACACCAGCGACTAGCAGCCCCTACAATGAGCAGTTCTTC.

The gene calls are TRBV4-1 and TRBJ2-5; TRBD2 matches 14 bases. The V gene's germline CDR1 is MGHRA and CDR2 YSYEKL. This CDR3 has 19 amino acids. After removal of 0 bases from V and 5 bases from J, the junction contained 11 bases not matched to a gene. This CDR3 is CASSQEVGLAGEGFETQYF. The CDR3 nucleotides are TGCGCCAGCAGCCAAGAAGTGGGACTAGCGGGAGAAGGGTTCGAGACCCAGTACTTC.

CDR3 region: CASSVTLAVLNTGELFF. The CDR3 nucleotides are TGTGCCAGCTCAGTTACGCTAGCGGTATTGAACACCGGGGAGCTGTTTTTT. V is TRBV18 and J is TRBJ2-2; 7 bases are a match to TRBD2. The germline gives CDR1 KGHSH, CDR2 LQKENI. The V and J ends lost 5 bases and 1 base, in that order; junction bases with no gene match: 10. This CDR3 has 17 residues. Full variable domain (outside the CDR3, taken from reference TRBV18 and TRBJ2-2): NAGVMQNPRHLVRRRGQEARLRCSPMKGHSHVYWYRQLPEEGLKFMVYLQKENIIDESGMPKERFSAEFPKEGPSILRIQQVVRGDSAAYFCASSVTLAVLNTGELFFGEGSRLTVL.